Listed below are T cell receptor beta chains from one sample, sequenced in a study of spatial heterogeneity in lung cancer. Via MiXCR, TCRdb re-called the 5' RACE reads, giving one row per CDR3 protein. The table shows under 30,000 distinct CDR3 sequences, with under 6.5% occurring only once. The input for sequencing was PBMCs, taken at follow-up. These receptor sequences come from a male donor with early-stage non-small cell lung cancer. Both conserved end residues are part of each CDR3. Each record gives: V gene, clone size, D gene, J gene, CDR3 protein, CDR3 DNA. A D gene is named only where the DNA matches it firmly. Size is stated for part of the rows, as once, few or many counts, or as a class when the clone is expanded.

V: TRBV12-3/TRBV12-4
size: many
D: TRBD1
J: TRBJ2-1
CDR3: CASSQGQGYNEQFF
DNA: TGTGCCAGCAGTCAAGGACAGGGGTACAATGAGCAGTTCTTC

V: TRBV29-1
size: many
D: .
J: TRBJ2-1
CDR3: CSARSPGRYNEQFF
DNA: TGCAGCGCCCGGAGCCCAGGCCGGTACAATGAGCAGTTCTTC

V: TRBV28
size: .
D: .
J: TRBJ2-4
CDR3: CASSLAGGGSKNIQYF
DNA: TGTGCCAGCAGTTTGGCAGGGGGGGGCTCCAAAAACATTCAGTACTTC

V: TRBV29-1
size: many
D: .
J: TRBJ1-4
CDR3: CSVVVDEKLFF
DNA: TGCAGCGTTGTAGTGGATGAAAAACTGTTTTTT

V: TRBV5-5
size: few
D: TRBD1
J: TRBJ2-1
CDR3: CAGGTGGARNEQFF
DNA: TGTGCCGGGGGGACAGGGGGCGCGAGAAATGAGCAGTTCTTC

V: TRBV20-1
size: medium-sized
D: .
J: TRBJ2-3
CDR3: CSADRIPPGRLADTQYF
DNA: TGCAGTGCTGACCGCATCCCTCCGGGACGGCTTGCAGATACGCAGTATTTT

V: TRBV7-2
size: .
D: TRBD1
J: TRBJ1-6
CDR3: CASSNRGEYNSPLHF
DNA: TGTGCCAGCAGCAACAGGGGGGAGTATAATTCACCCCTCCACTTT

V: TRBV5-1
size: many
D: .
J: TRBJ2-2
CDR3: CASSSGGLTGELFF
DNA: TGCGCCAGCAGCTCCGGGGGGCTTACCGGGGAGCTGTTTTTT

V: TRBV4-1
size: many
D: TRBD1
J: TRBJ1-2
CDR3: CASSQESTGAAYGYTF
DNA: TGCGCCAGCAGCCAAGAGTCTACAGGGGCAGCCTATGGCTACACCTTC

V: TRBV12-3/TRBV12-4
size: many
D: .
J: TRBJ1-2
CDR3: CASRSWTDDNGYTF
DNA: TGTGCCAGCAGGTCATGGACAGATGACAATGGCTACACCTTC

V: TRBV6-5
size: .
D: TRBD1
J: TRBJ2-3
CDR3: CASSYSTGGRSDTQYF
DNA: TGTGCCAGCAGTTACTCTACAGGGGGCCGCTCAGATACGCAGTATTTT

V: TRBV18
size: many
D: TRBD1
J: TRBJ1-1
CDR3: CASSPFGTGREAFF
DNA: TGTGCCAGCTCACCATTCGGGACAGGGCGTGAAGCTTTCTTT

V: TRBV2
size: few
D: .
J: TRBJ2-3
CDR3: CASTFDSTDTQYF
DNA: TGTGCCAGCACATTCGACAGCACAGATACGCAGTATTTT

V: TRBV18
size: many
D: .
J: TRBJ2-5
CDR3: CASSPLDTGETQYF
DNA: TGTGCCAGCTCACCACTTGATACCGGAGAGACCCAGTACTTC

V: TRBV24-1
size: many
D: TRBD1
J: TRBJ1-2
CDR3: CATSDYRGGDGYTF
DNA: TGTGCCACCAGTGATTACAGGGGAGGAGATGGCTACACCTTC

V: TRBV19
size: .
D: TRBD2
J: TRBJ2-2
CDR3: CASSILAGVTGELFF
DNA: TGTGCCAGTAGTATCCTAGCGGGAGTTACCGGGGAGCTGTTTTTT

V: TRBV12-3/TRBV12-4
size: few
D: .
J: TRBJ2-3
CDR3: CASSLIEGGTDTQYF
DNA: TGTGCCAGCAGTTTAATAGAGGGTGGCACAGATACGCAGTATTTT

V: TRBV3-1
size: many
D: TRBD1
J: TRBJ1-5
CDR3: CASSRGRDRAGNQPQHF
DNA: TGTGCCAGCAGCCGGGGAAGGGACAGGGCTGGCAATCAGCCCCAGCATTTT

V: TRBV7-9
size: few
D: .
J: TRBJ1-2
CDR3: CASIGGSNYGYTF
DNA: TGTGCCAGCATCGGGGGAAGTAACTATGGCTACACCTTC

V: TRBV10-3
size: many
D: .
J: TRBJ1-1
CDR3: CAISPLAGDTEAFF
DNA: TGTGCCATCAGTCCCCTGGCCGGGGACACTGAAGCTTTCTTT

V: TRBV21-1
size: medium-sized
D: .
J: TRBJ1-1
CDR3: CASIGRVWDTEAFF
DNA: TGTGCCAGCATCGGCAGGGTTTGGGACACTGAAGCTTTCTTT

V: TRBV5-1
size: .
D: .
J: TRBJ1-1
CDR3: CASSLDVNTEAFF
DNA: TGCGCCAGCAGCCTGGACGTGAACACTGAAGCTTTCTTT

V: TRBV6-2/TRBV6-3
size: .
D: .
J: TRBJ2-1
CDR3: CASSVGLPSYNEQFF
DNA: TGTGCCAGCTCTGTCGGACTACCTTCCTACAATGAGCAGTTCTTC

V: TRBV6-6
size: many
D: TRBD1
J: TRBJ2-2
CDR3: CASSSAGQGNTGELFF
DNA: TGTGCCAGCAGTTCAGCGGGACAGGGGAACACCGGGGAGCTGTTTTTT

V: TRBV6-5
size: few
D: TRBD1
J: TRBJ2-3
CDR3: CASSYSWDRTDTQYF
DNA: TGTGCCAGCAGTTACTCTTGGGACAGAACAGATACGCAGTATTTT

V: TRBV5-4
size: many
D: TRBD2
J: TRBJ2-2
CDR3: CASSSGRTNTGELFF
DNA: TGTGCCAGCAGCTCCGGGAGGACAAACACCGGGGAGCTGTTTTTT

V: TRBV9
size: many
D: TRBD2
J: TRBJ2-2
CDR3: CASNFGTSGKEQGPGELFF
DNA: TGTGCCAGCAACTTCGGGACTAGCGGAAAAGAACAGGGTCCCGGGGAGCTGTTTTTT

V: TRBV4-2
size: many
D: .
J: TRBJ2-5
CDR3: CASSQGLQETQYF
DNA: TGTGCCAGCAGCCAAGGTCTTCAAGAGACCCAGTACTTC

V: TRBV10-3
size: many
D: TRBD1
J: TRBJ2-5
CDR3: CAISAGTGGVETQYF
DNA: TGTGCCATCAGTGCAGGGACAGGGGGCGTCGAGACCCAGTACTTC

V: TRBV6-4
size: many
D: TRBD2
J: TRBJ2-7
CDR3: CASSDSSREGGLYEQYF
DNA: TGTGCCAGCAGTGACTCGAGTCGGGAGGGGGGCCTCTACGAGCAGTACTTC

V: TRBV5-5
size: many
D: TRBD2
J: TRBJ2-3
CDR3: CASSSGPGGPYTQYF
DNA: TGTGCCAGCAGCTCGGGCCCGGGGGGGCCTTATACGCAGTATTTT

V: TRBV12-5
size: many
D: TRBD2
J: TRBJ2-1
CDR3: CASGVARLAWNNEQFF
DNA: TGTGCTAGTGGTGTCGCTCGACTAGCGTGGAACAATGAGCAGTTCTTC

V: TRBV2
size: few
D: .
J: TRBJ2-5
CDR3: CASRSDERRRETQYF
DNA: TGTGCCAGCAGATCAGACGAGCGCCGTAGGGAGACCCAGTACTTC

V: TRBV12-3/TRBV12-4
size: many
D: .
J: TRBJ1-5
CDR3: CASSLGLGENQPQHF
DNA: TGTGCCAGCAGTTTGGGGCTGGGTGAAAATCAGCCCCAGCATTTT

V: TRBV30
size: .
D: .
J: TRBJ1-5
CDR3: CAWSRPGAHSQPQHF
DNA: TGTGCCTGGAGTCGCCCGGGGGCGCATAGTCAGCCCCAGCATTTT

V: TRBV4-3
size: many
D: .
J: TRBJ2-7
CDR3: CASSQAHQGPYEQYF
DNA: TGCGCCAGCAGCCAAGCACATCAGGGCCCCTACGAGCAGTACTTC

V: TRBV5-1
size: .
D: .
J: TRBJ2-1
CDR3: CASNLGSVDWNEQFF
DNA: TGCGCCAGCAACTTGGGGAGTGTGGATTGGAATGAGCAGTTCTTC